This note documents a single T cell receptor beta chain sequence. Its antigen is not known. V was trimmed by 0 bases and J by 6 bases, leaving 16 bases between them. Germline values: CDR1 SGHRS, CDR2 YFSETQ. CDR3 size: 15 residues. These data originate in a study of cytomegalovirus exposure and HLA in healthy donors. Findings of the study overall: Later analysis identified a missense DCLRE1C variant that was linked to TCR beta V- and J-gene trimming. Overall, roughly 170 TCR beta chains were annotated as cytomegalovirus-associated. As was reported, the HLA-A and HLA-B alleles of most subjects were accurately predicted from TCR beta sequences.

Both 60 Vbeta primers and 13 Jbeta primers went into the PCR. Only in-frame clones appear in the TCRdb table, and some are missing; sequencing was by immunoSEQ multiplex PCR. The sample yields fewer than 200,000 clones, approximately 75% seen once. Input material: PBMCs. This chain uses TRBV5-1 with TRBJ2-7, with a tentative D call TRBD2 (6 bases). This TCR was recovered from a man aged 25 to 40 in good health and CMV-seropositive. The CDR3 coding sequence is TGCGCCAGCAGCTTGGCCCCGGGGGTTGGGTTCGAGCAGTACTTC. It encodes CASSLAPGVGFEQYF.